Reported below is one T cell receptor beta chain. The antigen remains unidentified. In the same sample, other DNA sequences code for this CDR3. TCRdb's copy holds only in-frame clones and misses some; the assay was immunoSEQ multiplex PCR. The sample has more than 2,000,000 clones, more than 80% seen once. This record comes from a study of shared clonotypes between healthy human individuals. Points from the study as a whole: The donor pool, a small one, limited the genetic and exposure-history diversity represented.

The sequencing input was naive CD4+ T cells sorted from blood. Subset of the sample: CD45RA+ positively selected. This TCR derives from a man younger than 35 in good health.

CDR3 protein: CASSAGQTYEQYF. The CDR3 DNA follows: TGCGCCAGCAGCGCCGGACAGACCTACGAGCAGTACTTC. J is TRBJ2-7 and V is TRBV5-1, with D possibly matching TRBD1 (6 bases). The CDR3 loop spans 13 amino acids. The V end was cut by 4 bases, the J end by 2 bases, with 10 bases between. Germline V gene data show CDR1 as SGHRS and CDR2 as YFSETQ.